This TCR beta chain was sequenced during a study of human T cells and chemical hapten exposure. Study outcomes and limitations: The number of TCRs over 1 in 1000 frequency stayed unchanged after DPC. Healthy people's immune response may differ from that of the donors, who had alopecia.

As to this clonotype: Its antigen is currently unknown.

Time point denoted: patch test 2, 6 weeks after DPC sensitization. This sample's treatment: therapeutic diphenylcyclopropenone sensitization with weekly scalp DPC. In the source study's methods: Between roughly 20,000 and 700,000 TCRs appeared in each sample, and the median stood at about 100,000. In TCRdb, the RACE reads were re-called with MiXCR into one record per CDR3 protein. The V and J calls shown here were made by TCRdb, not taken from the authors' results. Of approximately 89,000 distinct CDR3 sequences listed, 6.6% are singletons. The CDR3 extends over 15 amino acids. The trim removed 4 bases at V and 3 bases at J, leaving 7 bases unmatched. Germline loops: CDR1 SGHRS, CDR2 YFSETQ.

This clonotype was obtained from a woman in her thirties with alopecia areata. Some clones in this sample may be carry-over from other donors' samples. The chain is built from TRBV5-1 and TRBJ2-3; 8 bases are a match to TRBD1. This material consisted of whole blood, taken in connection with sensitization to the hapten diphenylcyclopropenone (DPC). The CDR3 bases are TGCGCCAGCAGCCCAGGGGGCCAGGTTACAGATACGCAGTATTTT. Amino acids: CASSPGGQVTDTQYF.